This TCR beta chain is drawn from a study of T cell repertoires in cytomegalovirus infection. Study as a whole: An indication of both CMV infection and matching HLA type came from public TCR beta signatures.

TCRdb redid the calling of the reads with MiXCR, one entry per CDR3 protein. Here the sample spans approximately 490,000 distinct CDR3 sequences, 11% being singletons. The germline V gene has CDR1 SGHVS and CDR2 FNYEAQ. The CDR3 contains 13 residues. Trimming pared 8 bases from V and 1 base from J, leaving 9 bases between. Ten or more counts support this clonotype. What it binds is not known. Findings and caveats of the study: The response measured ex vivo was dominated by TCR beta clonotypes (HLA-C-restricted and CMV-specific). Based on cumulative public TCR beta family frequency, carriers of CMV plus the relevant HLA were identified.

This chain connects TRBV7-6 to TRBJ1-5; no firm D call. The sequenced material came from PBMCs. The sequence derives from a human donor in good health (CMV status not recorded). Some clones in this sample may be carry-over from other donors' samples. As DNA, the CDR3 is TGTGCCAGCTCGGGCCGCAGCAATCAGCCCCAGCATTTT. Amino acid sequence: CASSGRSNQPQHF.